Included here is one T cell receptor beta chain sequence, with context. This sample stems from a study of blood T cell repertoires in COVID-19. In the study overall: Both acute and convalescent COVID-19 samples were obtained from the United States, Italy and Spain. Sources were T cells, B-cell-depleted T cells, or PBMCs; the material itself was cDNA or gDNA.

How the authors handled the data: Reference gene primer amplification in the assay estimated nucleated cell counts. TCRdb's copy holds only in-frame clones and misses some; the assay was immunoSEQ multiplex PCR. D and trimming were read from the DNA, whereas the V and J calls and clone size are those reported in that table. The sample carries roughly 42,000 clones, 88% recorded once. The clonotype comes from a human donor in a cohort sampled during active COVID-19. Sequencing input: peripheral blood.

The CDR3 DNA sequence: TGTGCCAGCAGCCTCGGGACTAGCGGGGGGGGGACAGATACGCAGTATTTT. This translates into CASSLGTSGGGTDTQYF. This chain joins TRBV7-2 and TRBJ2-3, with 16 bases matching TRBD2. Per the germline V gene, CDR1 is SGHTA and CDR2 is FQGNSA. With V trimmed by 5 bases and J by 3 bases, 5 bases remained unmatched. The CDR3 loop spans 17 amino acids.